The 5 T cell receptor beta chains below were found in one sample sequenced in a study of T cell responses to AZD1222 COVID-19 vaccine (TCRdb year 2021). In the paper's terms, the time point label means: baseline before first vaccination. The library was made by the immunoSEQ multiplex PCR assay. TCRdb stores this immuneACCESS table with in-frame sequences only. Part of the clones is absent; in the studies checked, under half of the shortfall reflects unresolved V genes, and no reason is known for the rest. The sample records around 140,000 clones, roughly 92% of which are singletons. The top ten clones comprise around 1.8% of the sample. The material sequenced was peripheral blood, taken on day 0 of AZD1222 vaccination. Receptors originate from an adult in good health.

The chain employs TRBV4-2 and TRBJ1-5, with 8 bases matching TRBD1. Germline V gene lookup returns CDR1 LGHNA and CDR2 YNFKEQ. The ends lost 0 bases at V and 10 bases at J; junction bases unmatched: 8. There are 15 residues in the CDR3. CDR3 loop: CASSQEGQGAFPQHF. The CDR3 bases are TGTGCCAGCAGCCAAGAGGGGCAGGGGGCTTTCCCCCAGCATTTT.

J is TRBJ1-4 and V is TRBV19, with TRBD1 matching over 9 bases. J was trimmed by 10 bases and V by 3 bases; bases with no gene match: 12. CDR1 and CDR2 from the germline V gene are LNHDA and SQIVND (reference sequence). The CDR3 spans 16 residues. The CDR3 protein is CASSIRQGVIVGKLFF. CDR3 nucleotide sequence: TGTGCCAGTAGTATCCGACAGGGGGTCATCGTCGGAAAACTGTTTTTT.

The chain combines TRBV15 with TRBJ1-5; D remains unclear. The ends were cut back, 9 bases at V and 0 bases at J, with 15 bases in the middle. The CDR3 is 15 residues long. Per the germline V gene, CDR1 is LNHNV and CDR2 is YYDKDF (reference sequence). As DNA, the CDR3 is TGTGCCACGAACGATCTGGGTTATAGCAATCAGCCCCAGCATTTT. Translating it yields CATNDLGYSNQPQHF.

The chain carries TRBV28 and TRBJ1-1; 8 bases align to TRBD1. The CDR3 sequence is 15 residues long. V trimming: 5 bases; J trimming: 5 bases; junction bases outside the gene matches: 10. The germline V gene encodes CDR1 MDHEN and CDR2 SYDVKM. The CDR3 DNA is TGTGCCAGCAGTCAGTCGGACAGGGAAGGAACTGAAGCTTTCTTT. It specifies CASSQSDREGTEAFF.

The chain employs TRBV6-4 and TRBJ2-7; maybe TRBD2 (6 bases). Germline V CDR1 and CDR2: MRHNA, SNTAGT. The V gene lost 3 bases and the J gene lost 3 bases, with 12 bases spanning the gap. CDR3 length: 14 residues. The CDR3 reads CASSEAFGGYEQYF. The CDR3 nucleotides are TGTGCCAGCAGTGAAGCCTTCGGGGGCTACGAGCAGTACTTC.